This T cell receptor beta chain derives from a study of T cells in Graves' hyperthyroidism and ophthalmopathy. On this clonotype itself: Its antigen is not identified.

Whole-study findings and limits: The model forecast ophthalmopathy, anticipating it by a median approximately 6 months before onset.

Researchers took RNA transcripts and amplified the TCR beta CDR3 regions from them. Carried out on the TCR CDR3, a first-round RT-PCR used the HTBI primer set. TCRdb reprocessed the multiplex PCR reads with MiXCR, giving one entry per CDR3 protein. The sample records 200,000 to 250,000 distinct CDR3 sequences, roughly 17% being singletons. Patients were aged 18 to 65, had disease duration under 2 months, and had newly diagnosed hyperthyroidism. Lactation, pregnancy, other autoimmune disease or uncontrolled infection excluded patients. The receptor was derived from a man in his fifties with Graves' hyperthyroidism. The source material was blood.

The CDR3 sequence is CASSIAPLEDEQFF. CDR3 coding DNA: TGTGCCAGTAGTATAGCCCCTTTGGAGGATGAGCAGTTCTTC. The chain joins TRBV19 to TRBJ2-1, with D tentatively TRBD2 (5 bases). CDR3 length: 14 residues. CDR1 and CDR2 from the germline V gene are LNHDA and SQIVND (reference sequence). The V end was cut by 1 base, the J end by 8 bases, with 12 bases between.